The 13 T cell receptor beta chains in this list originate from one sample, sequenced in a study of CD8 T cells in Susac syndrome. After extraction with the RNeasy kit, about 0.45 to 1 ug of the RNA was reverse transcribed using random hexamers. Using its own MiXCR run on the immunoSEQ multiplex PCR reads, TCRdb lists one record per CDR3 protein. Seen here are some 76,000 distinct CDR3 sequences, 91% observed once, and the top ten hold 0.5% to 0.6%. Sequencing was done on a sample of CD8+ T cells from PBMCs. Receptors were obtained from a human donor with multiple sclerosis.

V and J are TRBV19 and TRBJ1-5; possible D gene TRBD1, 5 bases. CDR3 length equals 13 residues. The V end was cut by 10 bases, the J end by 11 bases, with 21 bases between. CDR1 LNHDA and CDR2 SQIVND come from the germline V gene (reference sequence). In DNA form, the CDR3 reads TGTGCCACCTCCGAGTGGGGCCCCGGGGCCCAGCATTTT. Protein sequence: CATSEWGPGAQHF.

For the CDR3, the DNA is TGTGCCAGCGGTGGACGGAACAATGAGCAGTTCTTC. Translation gives CASGGRNNEQFF. The rearrangement joins TRBV27 to TRBJ2-1; D gene uncertain. The germline gives CDR1 MNHEY, CDR2 SMNVEV (reference sequence). The CDR3 length is 12 residues. Trimming shortened V by 8 bases and J by 5 bases, and 10 bases separated the two germline ends.

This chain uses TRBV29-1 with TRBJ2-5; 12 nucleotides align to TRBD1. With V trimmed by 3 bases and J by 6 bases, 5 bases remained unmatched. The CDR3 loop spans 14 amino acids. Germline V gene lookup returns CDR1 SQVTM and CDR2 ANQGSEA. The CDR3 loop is CSVDTGTGGQTQYF. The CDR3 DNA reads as TGCAGCGTTGATACCGGGACAGGGGGCCAGACCCAGTACTTC.

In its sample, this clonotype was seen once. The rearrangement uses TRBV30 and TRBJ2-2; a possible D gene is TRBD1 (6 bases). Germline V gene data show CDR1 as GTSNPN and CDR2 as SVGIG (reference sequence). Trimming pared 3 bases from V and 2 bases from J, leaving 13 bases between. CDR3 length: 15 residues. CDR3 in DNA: TGTGCCTGGAGGGTCCGGACAGTCAACACCGGGGAGCTGTTTTTT. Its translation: CAWRVRTVNTGELFF.

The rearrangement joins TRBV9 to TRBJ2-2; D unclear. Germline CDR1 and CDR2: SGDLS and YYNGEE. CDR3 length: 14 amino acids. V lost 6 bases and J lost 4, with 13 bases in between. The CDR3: CASNLGSSTGELFF. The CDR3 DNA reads TGTGCCAGCAACCTGGGCAGTTCCACCGGGGAGCTGTTTTTT.

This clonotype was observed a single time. In nucleotides, the CDR3 is TGTGCCAGCCGGGTTTTTGGGAACACCGGGGAGCTGTTTTTT. Amino acid sequence: CASRVFGNTGELFF. The gene calls are TRBV6-5 and TRBJ2-2; D gene unclear. V dropped 8 bases and J dropped 1 base, with 11 bases sitting between them. Per the germline V gene, CDR1 is MNHEY and CDR2 is SVGAGI. This CDR3 region has 14 residues.

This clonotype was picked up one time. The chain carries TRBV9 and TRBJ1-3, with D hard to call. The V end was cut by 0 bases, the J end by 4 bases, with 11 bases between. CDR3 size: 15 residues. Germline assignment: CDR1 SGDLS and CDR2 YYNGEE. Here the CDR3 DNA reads TGTGCCAGCAGCGTAGAAGGCCGAGAAGGAAACACCATATATTTT. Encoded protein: CASSVEGREGNTIYF.

The CDR3, as DNA: TGCGCCAGCAGCCCCTCGGCGGGTGAGCAGTTCTTC. Translating gives CASSPSAGEQFF. The chain employs TRBV4-1 and TRBJ2-1; the D gene is possibly TRBD2 (5 bases). V dropped 4 bases and J dropped 9 bases, with 10 bases sitting between them. The CDR3 contains 12 residues. Germline V gene sequence: CDR1 MGHRA, CDR2 YSYEKL.

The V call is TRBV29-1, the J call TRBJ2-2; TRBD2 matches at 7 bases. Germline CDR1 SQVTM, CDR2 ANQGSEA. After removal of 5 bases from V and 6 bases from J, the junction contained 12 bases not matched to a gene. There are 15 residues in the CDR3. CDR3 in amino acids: CSVRPETSLPGELFF. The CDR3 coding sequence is TGCAGCGTTCGGCCAGAGACTAGCCTTCCCGGGGAGCTGTTTTTT.

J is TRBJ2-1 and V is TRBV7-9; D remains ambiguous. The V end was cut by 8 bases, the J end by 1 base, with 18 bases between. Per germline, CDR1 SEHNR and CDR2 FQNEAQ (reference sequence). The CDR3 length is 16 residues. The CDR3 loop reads CASGTSSTPSYNEQFF. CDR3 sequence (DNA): TGTGCCAGCGGAACCTCTTCTACCCCATCCTACAATGAGCAGTTCTTC.

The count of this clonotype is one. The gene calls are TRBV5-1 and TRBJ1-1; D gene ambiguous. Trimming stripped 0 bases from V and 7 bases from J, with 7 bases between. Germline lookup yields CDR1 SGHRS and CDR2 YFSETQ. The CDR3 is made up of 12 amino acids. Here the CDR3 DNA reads TGCGCCAGCAGCTTGGCCTATGGTGAAGCTTTCTTT. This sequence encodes CASSLAYGEAFF.

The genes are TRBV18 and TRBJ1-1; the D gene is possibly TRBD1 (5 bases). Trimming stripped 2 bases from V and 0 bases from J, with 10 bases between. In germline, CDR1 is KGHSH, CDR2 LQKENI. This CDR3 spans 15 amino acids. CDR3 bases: TGTGCCAGCTCACCAGACAGTCAGATGAACACTGAAGCTTTCTTT. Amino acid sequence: CASSPDSQMNTEAFF.

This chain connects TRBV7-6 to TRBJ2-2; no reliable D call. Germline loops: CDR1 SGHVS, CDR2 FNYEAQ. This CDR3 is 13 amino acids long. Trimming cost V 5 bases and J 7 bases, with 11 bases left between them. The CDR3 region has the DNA TGTGCCAGCAGCGACTCGAGTTTCGGGGAGCTGTTTTTT. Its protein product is CASSDSSFGELFF.